Each of the 27 T cell receptor beta chains below was sequenced from the same sample in a study of graft-versus-host responses after intestinal transplantation. These receptors have no identified antigens. Profiling relied on immunoSEQ multiplex PCR, and the TCRdb table lists in-frame clones only, not all of them. The table lists about 90,000 clones, 80% to 95% of them singletons. Sequenced material: unstimulated CD8+ T cells sorted from spleen or lymph node cells, taken before transplant. The source is a human donor who was the organ donor for an intestinal transplant.

V gene TRBV5-4 combines with J gene TRBJ1-2, with D tentatively TRBD1 (5 bases). CDR1 SGHNT and CDR2 YYREEE come from the germline V gene (reference sequence). CDR3 size: 16 residues. V lost 3 bases, J lost 8 bases, and 23 bases lay in between. In nucleotides, the CDR3 is TGTGCCAGCAGCTCTAAAGCGGGGGACTCTCGAGGGGGCTACACCTTC. This codes for CASSSKAGDSRGGYTF.

The CDR3 DNA reads TGTGCCAGTAGTATAGATCTATGGCCAGCCGAAGGGGTTTTCTTT. Encoded protein: CASSIDLWPAEGVFF. The chain links TRBV19 to TRBJ1-1, with D possibly matching TRBD1 (5 bases). Trimming shortened V by 0 bases and J by 13 bases, and 21 bases separated the two germline ends. The germline V gene encodes CDR1 LNHDA and CDR2 SQIVND (reference sequence). The CDR3 has 15 residues.

This clone occurred once. V is TRBV30 and J is TRBJ2-5; TRBD2 agrees at 10 bases. CDR1 is GTSNPN, CDR2 SVGIG, per germline (reference sequence). The CDR3 spans 15 residues. The ends lost 4 bases at V and 1 base at J; junction bases unmatched: 6. The CDR3 here is CAWTISGGPQETQYF. The DNA for the CDR3 is TGTGCCTGGACCATTAGCGGGGGGCCCCAAGAGACCCAGTACTTC.

A single count supports this clone. The J gene is TRBJ1-6, the V gene TRBV7-9; 7 nucleotides line up with TRBD1. Germline V gene data show CDR1 as SEHNR and CDR2 as FQNEAQ (reference sequence). The CDR3 has 17 amino acids. Losses at the gene ends were 7 bases for V and 2 bases for J; bases not matched to a gene: 11. The CDR3: CASTLAQGSPYNSPLHF. CDR3 coding DNA: TGTGCCAGCACGCTGGCACAGGGGAGTCCCTATAATTCACCCCTCCACTTT. The full variable domain, in which reference TRBV7-9 and TRBJ1-6 provide the parts outside the CDR3, is DTGVSQNPRHKITKRGQNVTFRCDPISEHNRLYWYRQTLGQGPEFLTYFQNEAQLEKSRLLSDRFSAERPKGSFSTLEIQRTEQGDSAMYLCASTLAQGSPYNSPLHFGNGTRLTVT.

The J gene is TRBJ2-3, the V gene TRBV29-1; weak D call: TRBD1 (6 bases). Germline V lookup: CDR1 SQVTM, CDR2 ANQGSEA. The CDR3 length is 12 residues. The V gene lost 8 bases and the J gene lost 3 bases, with 12 bases spanning the gap. As DNA, the CDR3 is TGCAGCACAGACAGGTTGACAGATACGCAGTATTTT. It is translated as CSTDRLTDTQYF.

The chain couples TRBV10-3 to TRBJ1-6, with a weak D call TRBD1 (6 bases). Trimming cost V 3 bases and J 7 bases, with 16 bases left between them. This CDR3 region has 16 residues. Germline V lookup: CDR1 ENHRY, CDR2 SYGVKD. This CDR3 reads CAISEGRQGRNSPLHF. For the CDR3, the DNA is TGTGCCATCAGTGAAGGAAGGCAGGGGCGGAATTCACCCCTCCACTTT.

The chain carries TRBV19 and TRBJ2-3; D might be TRBD1 (5 bases). Germline V CDR1 and CDR2: LNHDA, SQIVND (reference sequence). The CDR3 covers 14 residues. V was clipped by 3 bases and J by 4 bases, with 11 bases between them. The CDR3 sequence: CASSMDRGADTQYF. As DNA, the CDR3 is TGTGCCAGTAGTATGGATAGGGGCGCAGATACGCAGTATTTT.

The V call is TRBV28, the J call TRBJ2-2; 7 bases agree with TRBD1. The CDR3 has 12 residues. The J segment lost 6 bases and the V segment lost 6 bases, leaving 1 base of the junction unmatched. Germline CDR1 MDHEN, CDR2 SYDVKM. Here the CDR3 reads CASSTGAGELFF. Here the CDR3 DNA reads TGTGCCAGCAGCACAGGGGCCGGGGAGCTGTTTTTT.

In DNA form, the CDR3 reads TGTGCCAGCAGTTTATTACCAGGGCCAGCTTTCTTT. It codes for CASSLLPGPAFF. J is TRBJ1-1 and V is TRBV28, with TRBD1 as a possible D gene (5 bases). CDR1 MDHEN and CDR2 SYDVKM come from the germline V gene. V was pared by 1 base and J by 10 bases, with 10 bases between. The CDR3 is made up of 12 amino acids.

This CDR3 reads CASSVAGGTYEQYF. In DNA form, the CDR3 reads TGTGCCAGCAGCGTAGCGGGAGGGACCTACGAGCAGTACTTC. The genes are TRBV2 and TRBJ2-7; TRBD2 matches at 11 bases. The CDR3 extends over 14 amino acids. Germline CDR1 SNHLY, CDR2 FYNNEI. V gave up 6 bases and J gave up 2 bases; unmatched junction bases: 3.

The chain joins TRBV27 to TRBJ2-1, with TRBD1 matching 8 bases. CDR1 is MNHEY and CDR2 is SMNVEV in the germline V gene (reference sequence). CDR3 size: 15 residues. The V segment lost 2 bases and the J segment 8 bases; nucleotides outside the gene matches: 8. The CDR3 region has the DNA TGTGCCAGCAGTTTAGTCGGACAGGGCGTTCATGAGCAGTTCTTC. This translates into CASSLVGQGVHEQFF.

This clone has a single count. This chain joins TRBV4-1 and TRBJ2-5; TRBD1 matches at 8 bases. With the DNA end fitting TRBJ2-7 better, the J assignment may be wrong. CDR1 is MGHRA and CDR2 is YSYEKL in the germline V gene. The CDR3 is 16 residues long. The CDR3 loop is CASSREDRGGMYEQYF. The CDR3 bases are TGCGCCAGCAGCCGAGAAGACAGGGGCGGTATGTACGAGCAGTACTTC.

The rearrangement joins TRBV7-9 to TRBJ2-7; the D gene is possibly TRBD2 (5 bases). CDR1 and CDR2 (germline): SEHNR, FQNEAQ (reference sequence). V dropped 1 base and J dropped 3 bases, with 10 bases sitting between them. The CDR3 spans 14 residues. Written as DNA, the CDR3 is TGTGCCAGCAGCTTAGGTGGGAGAGACTACGAGCAGTACTTC. Translation gives CASSLGGRDYEQYF.

The CDR3 is CASSLVRQENNYGYTF. CDR3 DNA sequence: TGTGCCAGCAGCTTGGTCCGGCAGGAAAATAACTATGGCTACACCTTC. J is TRBJ1-2 and V is TRBV5-6; no clear D. Germline-derived CDR1 and CDR2 are SGHDT and YYEEEE. This CDR3 is 16 amino acids long. The germline V and J ends were trimmed by 0 bases and 1 base, with 13 bases remaining between them.

The chain combines TRBV19 with TRBJ2-1; TRBD2 matches at 14 bases. CDR3 size: 16 residues. J was trimmed by 1 base and V by 8 bases; bases with no gene match: 4. Germline lookup yields CDR1 LNHDA and CDR2 SQIVND (reference sequence). CDR3 DNA sequence: TGTGCCAGTCGACTAGCGGGGGGGCTTTCCTACAATGAGCAGTTCTTC. It yields the protein CASRLAGGLSYNEQFF.

The CDR3 coding sequence is TGTGCCAGCAGCGCGGGGGGGGGAGCAGCGAACACCGGGGAGCTGTTTTTT. Its protein is CASSAGGGAANTGELFF. The rearrangement links TRBV9 to TRBJ2-2; 8 nucleotides align to TRBD2. The V gene's germline CDR1 is SGDLS and CDR2 YYNGEE. Trimming at V came to 3 bases and at J to 0 bases, leaving 7 bases not matched to a gene. This CDR3 comprises 17 residues.

J is TRBJ2-1 and V is TRBV7-8, with 9 positions matching TRBD2. The CDR3 consists of 14 residues. Germline assignment: CDR1 SGHVS and CDR2 FQNEAQ. V was pared by 6 bases and J by 7 bases, with 7 bases of the junction left unmatched. The CDR3 protein is CASRGNSGSNEQFF. The CDR3 DNA sequence: TGTGCCAGCAGGGGAAATAGCGGGAGTAATGAGCAGTTCTTC.

The chain recombines TRBV28 with TRBJ2-2, with no clear D. This CDR3 has 14 residues. Germline V CDR1 and CDR2: MDHEN, SYDVKM. Trimming stripped 7 bases from V and 6 bases from J, with 15 bases between. CDR3 amino acids: CASTSSQAAGELFF. In DNA form, the CDR3 reads TGTGCCAGCACCTCAAGCCAGGCAGCCGGGGAGCTGTTTTTT.

This rearrangement joins TRBV5-1 to TRBJ2-7; D gene ambiguous. Trimming removed 0 bases from V and 2 bases from J, with 9 bases in between. The CDR3 extends over 14 amino acids. Germline lookup yields CDR1 SGHRS and CDR2 YFSETQ. The CDR3 bases are TGCGCCAGCAGCTTGGGGTCAGGTGCCTACGAGCAGTACTTC. Translation: CASSLGSGAYEQYF.

V and J are TRBV15 and TRBJ2-1; 11 nucleotides match TRBD2. Germline CDR1 reads LNHNV; CDR2 reads YYDKDF (reference sequence). CDR3 length: 15 amino acids. V lost 4 bases, J lost 8 bases, and 7 bases stayed unmatched. The CDR3 DNA follows: TGTGCCACCAGCAACCGAATAGCGGGAGGGGATGAGCAGTTCTTC. Translating gives CATSNRIAGGDEQFF.

The chain carries TRBV27 and TRBJ1-1, with 7 bases lining up with TRBD1. The germline gives CDR1 MNHEY, CDR2 SMNVEV (reference sequence). This CDR3 comprises 15 residues. Trimming removed 8 bases from V and 0 bases from J; junction bases left unmatched: 9. In DNA, the CDR3 is TGTGCCAGCCAGGGGGTTATAAGTATGAACACTGAAGCTTTCTTT. Amino acids: CASQGVISMNTEAFF.

Only one count was recorded for this clone. The chain links TRBV28 to TRBJ1-2; unclear D gene. Germline V gives CDR1 MDHEN, CDR2 SYDVKM. This CDR3 has 14 amino acids. V gave up 3 bases and J gave up 4 bases, with 12 bases separating them. The CDR3 sequence is CASSFFPGIYGYTF. The CDR3 DNA follows: TGTGCCAGCAGTTTCTTTCCGGGGATCTATGGCTACACCTTC.

The chain links TRBV27 to TRBJ2-2, with D unclear. Trimming took 0 bases from V and 4 from J, leaving 12 bases between them. Germline assignment: CDR1 MNHEY and CDR2 SMNVEV (reference sequence). CDR3 length equals 16 residues. DNA for the CDR3: TGTGCCAGCAGTTTATCGATAGAATGGTCCACCGGGGAGCTGTTTTTT. Its translation: CASSLSIEWSTGELFF.

The chain has TRBV29-1 and TRBJ1-2, with 9 nucleotides matching TRBD1. The CDR3 is 13 amino acids. V shed 2 bases, J shed 9 bases, and the junction held 7 bases outside the gene matches. CDR1 and CDR2 from the germline V gene are SQVTM and ANQGSEA. Written as DNA, the CDR3 is TGCAGCGTTGAACGAGGGGACAGGGATCGCTACACCTTC. Amino acids: CSVERGDRDRYTF. Together with reference TRBV29-1 and TRBJ1-2, the CDR3 gives the full variable domain: SAVISQKPSRDICQRGTSLTIQCQVDSQVTMMFWYRQQPGQSLTLIATANQGSEATYESGFVIDKFPISRPNLTFSTLTVSNMSPEDSSIYLCSVERGDRDRYTFGSGTRLTVV.

The genes are TRBV7-9 and TRBJ2-1; no reliable D call. Germline V lookup: CDR1 SEHNR, CDR2 FQNEAQ (reference sequence). The CDR3 is made up of 13 amino acids. The V gene lost 2 bases and the J gene lost 13 bases, with 15 bases spanning the gap. Written as DNA, the CDR3 is TGTGCCAGCAGCTTACGGTCCTTCAAATGCCAGTTCTTC. Amino acid sequence: CASSLRSFKCQFF.

The genes are TRBV5-1 and TRBJ1-6, with TRBD1 matching over 7 bases. Germline V gene lookup returns CDR1 SGHRS and CDR2 YFSETQ. Trimming at V came to 7 bases and at J to 7 bases, leaving 14 bases not matched to a gene. The CDR3 extends over 16 amino acids. The CDR3 DNA reads as TGCGCCAGCCGGAATAAAGGGGGCGCGAGGAATTCACCCCTCCACTTT. Its protein is CASRNKGGARNSPLHF.

The CDR3 spells CASTRLGLLQETQYF. As DNA, the CDR3 is TGTGCCAGCACCAGACTCGGACTACTCCAAGAGACCCAGTACTTC. V and J are TRBV11-2 and TRBJ2-5, with a possible D match to TRBD2 (6 bases). The CDR3 covers 15 residues. In germline, CDR1 is SGHAT, CDR2 FQNNGV. Trimming cost V 7 bases and J 1 base, with 16 bases left between them.